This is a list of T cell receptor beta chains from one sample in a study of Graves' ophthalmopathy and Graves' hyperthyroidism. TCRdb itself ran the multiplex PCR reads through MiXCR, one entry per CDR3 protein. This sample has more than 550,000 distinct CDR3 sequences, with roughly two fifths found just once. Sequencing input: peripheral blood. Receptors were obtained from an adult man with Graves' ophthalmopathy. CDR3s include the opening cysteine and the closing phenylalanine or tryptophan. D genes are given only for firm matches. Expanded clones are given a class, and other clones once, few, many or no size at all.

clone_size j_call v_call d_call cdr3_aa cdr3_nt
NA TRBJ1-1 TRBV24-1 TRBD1 CATSDRDSGGEAFF TGTGCCACCAGTGACCGGGACAGTGGGGGCGAAGCTTTCTTT
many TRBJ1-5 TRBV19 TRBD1 CARETGPEHQPQHF TGTGCCAGGGAGACAGGGCCGGAACATCAGCCCCAGCATTTT
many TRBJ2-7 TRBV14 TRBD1 CASSGVTGASSYEQYF TGTGCCAGCAGCGGAGTGACAGGGGCCAGCTCCTACGAGCAGTACTTC
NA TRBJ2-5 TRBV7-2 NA CAQSEGRETQYF TGTGCCCAATCAGAGGGACGTGAGACCCAGTACTTC
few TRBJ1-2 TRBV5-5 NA CASSVWGAGSAHGYTF TGTGCCAGCAGCGTGTGGGGGGCGGGTTCCGCGCATGGCTACACCTTC
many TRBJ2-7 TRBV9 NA CASSVAADSSYEQYF TGTGCCAGCAGCGTAGCGGCGGACTCCTCCTACGAGCAGTACTTC
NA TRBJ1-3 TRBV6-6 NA CASSYGRNSGNTIYF TGTGCCAGCAGTTACGGGAGGAACTCTGGAAACACCATATATTTT
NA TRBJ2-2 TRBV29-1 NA CSVEDLSWSGELFF TGCAGCGTTGAAGATCTATCCTGGTCAGGGGAGCTGTTTTTT
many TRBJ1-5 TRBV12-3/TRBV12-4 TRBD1 CASVGTGSHAQHF TGTGCCAGCGTAGGGACAGGGAGTCATGCCCAGCATTTT
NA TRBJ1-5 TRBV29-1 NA CSGGARQPQHF TGCAGCGGGGGGGCAAGACAGCCCCAGCATTTT
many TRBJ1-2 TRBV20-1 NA CSARQKGGPNYGYTF TGCAGTGCTCGCCAAAAGGGGGGACCTAACTATGGCTACACCTTC
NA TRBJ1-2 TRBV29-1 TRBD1 CSVHRGTGGHTF TGCAGCGTTCACAGGGGGACGGGGGGCCACACCTTC
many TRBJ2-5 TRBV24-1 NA CATSDRGYQETQYF TGTGCCACCAGTGATAGGGGATACCAAGAGACCCAGTACTTC
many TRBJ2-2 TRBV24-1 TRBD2 CATSDLGTSENTGELFF TGTGCCACCAGTGACCTAGGGACTAGCGAGAACACCGGGGAGCTGTTTTTT
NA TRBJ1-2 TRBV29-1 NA CSSRTGNYGYTF TGCAGCAGTAGGACTGGTAACTATGGCTACACCTTC
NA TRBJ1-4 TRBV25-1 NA CASSLTGIYPTNEKLFF TGTGCCAGCTCATTAACGGGGATCTACCCAACTAATGAAAAACTGTTTTTT